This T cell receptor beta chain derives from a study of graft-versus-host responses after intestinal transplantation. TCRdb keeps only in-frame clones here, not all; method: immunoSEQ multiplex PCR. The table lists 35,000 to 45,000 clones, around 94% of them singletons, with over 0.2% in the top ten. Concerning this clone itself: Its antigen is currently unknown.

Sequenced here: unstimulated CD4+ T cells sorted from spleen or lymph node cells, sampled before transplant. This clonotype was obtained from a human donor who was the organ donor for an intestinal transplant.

The chain's CDR3 is CASSPRAWETPKNNEQFF. The CDR3 nucleotides read TGCGCCAGCAGCCCAAGGGCCTGGGAGACACCTAAAAACAATGAGCAGTTCTTC. V and J are TRBV4-3 and TRBJ2-1; D perhaps matches TRBD2 (5 bases). The CDR3 is 18 residues long. Germline V gene sequence: CDR1 LGHNA, CDR2 YSLEER. The germline V and J ends were trimmed by 4 bases and 5 bases, with 24 bases remaining between them.